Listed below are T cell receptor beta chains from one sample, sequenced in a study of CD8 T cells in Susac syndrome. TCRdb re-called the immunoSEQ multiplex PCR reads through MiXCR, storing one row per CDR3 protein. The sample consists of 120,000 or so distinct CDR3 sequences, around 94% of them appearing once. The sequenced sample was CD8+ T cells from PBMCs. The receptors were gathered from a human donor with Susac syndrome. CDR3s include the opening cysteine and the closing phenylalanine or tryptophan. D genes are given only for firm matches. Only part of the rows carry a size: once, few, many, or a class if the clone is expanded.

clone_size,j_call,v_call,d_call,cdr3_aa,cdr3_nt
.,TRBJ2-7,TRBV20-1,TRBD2,CSAGQAGGSYEQYF,TGCAGTGCTGGACAAGCGGGGGGCTCCTACGAGCAGTACTTC
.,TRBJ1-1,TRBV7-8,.,CASSLVLNTEAFF,TGTGCCAGCAGCTTAGTTCTGAACACTGAAGCTTTCTTT
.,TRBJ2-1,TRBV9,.,CASSEDTGAQFF,TGTGCCAGCAGCGAGGATACGGGAGCGCAGTTCTTC
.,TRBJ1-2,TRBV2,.,CASTAGRDGYTF,TGTGCCAGCACGGCAGGGAGGGATGGCTACACCTTC
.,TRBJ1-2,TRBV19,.,CATGENYGYTF,TGTGCCACCGGGGAGAACTATGGCTACACCTTC
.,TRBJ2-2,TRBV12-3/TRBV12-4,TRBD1,CASTLPGQRNTGELFF,TGTGCCAGCACCTTACCGGGACAGAGGAACACCGGGGAGCTGTTTTTT
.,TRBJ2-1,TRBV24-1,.,CATSDSRGSDEQFF,TGTGCCACCAGTGATTCCCGGGGCAGCGATGAGCAGTTCTTC
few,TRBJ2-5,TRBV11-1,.,CASSLVRGVETQYF,TGTGCCAGCAGCTTAGTGAGGGGAGTCGAGACCCAGTACTTC
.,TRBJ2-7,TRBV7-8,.,CASSLEFGPYEQYF,TGTGCCAGCAGCTTAGAGTTTGGTCCCTACGAGCAGTACTTC
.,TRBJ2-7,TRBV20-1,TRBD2,CSARGIHSGASTYEQYF,TGCAGTGCTAGAGGTATCCATAGCGGGGCCAGTACCTACGAGCAGTACTTC
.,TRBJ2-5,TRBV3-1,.,CASSPNAGYREPQETQYF,TGTGCCAGCAGCCCCAATGCCGGTTATAGGGAGCCGCAAGAGACCCAGTACTTC
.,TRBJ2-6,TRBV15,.,CATSRGAGFTLSGPGANVLTF,TGTGCCACCAGCAGAGGGGCGGGGTTTACCCTTTCTGGACCGGGGGCCAACGTCCTGACTTTC
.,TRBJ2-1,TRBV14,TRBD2,CASSQWTSGRDEQFF,TGTGCCAGCAGCCAATGGACTAGCGGGAGAGATGAGCAGTTCTTC
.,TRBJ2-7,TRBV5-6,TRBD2,CASSLGLADPYQYF,TGTGCCAGCAGCTTGGGACTAGCGGACCCCTACCAGTACTTC
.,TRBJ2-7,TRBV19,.,CASSRTVFYEQYF,TGTGCCAGTAGCAGAACAGTCTTCTACGAGCAGTACTTC
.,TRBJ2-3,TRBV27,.,CASSSTGEVRTDTQYF,TGTGCCAGTTCAAGTACAGGGGAGGTTAGGACAGATACGCAGTATTTT
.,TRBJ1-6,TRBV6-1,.,CASKPLQHARYNSPLHF,TGTGCCAGCAAACCCTTACAGCACGCACGCTATAATTCACCCCTCCACTTT
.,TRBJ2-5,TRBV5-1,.,CASSPGTLEETQYF,TGCGCCAGCAGCCCAGGGACTTTGGAAGAGACCCAGTACTTC
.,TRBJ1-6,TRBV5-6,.,CASSRDGFANSPLHF,TGTGCCAGCAGCCGCGACGGATTTGCTAATTCACCCCTCCACTTT
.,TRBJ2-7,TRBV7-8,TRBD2,CASSLRTSVDEQYF,TGTGCCAGCAGCTTGAGGACTAGCGTCGACGAGCAGTACTTC
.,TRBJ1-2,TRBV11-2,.,CASSLVQTPFNYGYTF,TGTGCCAGCAGCTTAGTACAGACGCCTTTCAACTATGGCTACACCTTC
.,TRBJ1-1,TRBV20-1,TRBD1,CSATDRVNTEAFF,TGCAGTGCTACCGACAGGGTTAACACTGAAGCTTTCTTT
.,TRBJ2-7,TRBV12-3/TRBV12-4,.,CASSFGGALSSYEQYF,TGTGCCAGCAGTTTTGGGGGCGCTCTCAGCTCCTACGAGCAGTACTTC
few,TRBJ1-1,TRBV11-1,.,CASSLVGGTEAFF,TGTGCCAGCAGCTTAGTGGGGGGCACTGAAGCTTTCTTT
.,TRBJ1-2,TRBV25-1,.,CASSSALSGGSYGYTF,TGTGCCAGCAGTTCTGCTCTCTCGGGGGGCAGCTATGGCTACACCTTC
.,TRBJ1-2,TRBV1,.,CTSRPQRSKGRYGYTF,TGCACCAGCAGACCCCAAAGGTCCAAAGGCCGCTATGGCTACACCTTC
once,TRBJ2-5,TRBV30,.,CAWTKDSQETQYF,TGTGCCTGGACGAAGGACAGCCAAGAGACCCAGTACTTC
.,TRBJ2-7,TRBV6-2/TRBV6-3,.,CASSHPWGIDEQYF,TGTGCCAGCAGCCACCCATGGGGTATCGACGAGCAGTACTTC
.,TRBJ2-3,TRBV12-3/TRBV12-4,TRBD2,CASSLARGSTDTQYF,TGTGCCAGCAGTTTAGCGCGGGGGAGCACAGATACGCAGTATTTT
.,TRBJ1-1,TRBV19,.,CASSAGGPGTEAFF,TGTGCCAGTAGTGCTGGGGGCCCAGGCACTGAAGCTTTCTTT
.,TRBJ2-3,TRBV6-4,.,CASSDSVQGGDTQYF,TGTGCCAGCAGTGACTCAGTACAGGGTGGTGATACGCAGTATTTT
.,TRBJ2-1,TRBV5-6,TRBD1,CASSLSRDRVWNEQFF,TGTGCCAGCAGCTTGAGCCGGGACAGGGTTTGGAATGAGCAGTTCTTC
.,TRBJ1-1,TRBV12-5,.,CASGQGPMNTEAFF,TGTGCTAGTGGTCAGGGGCCCATGAACACTGAAGCTTTCTTT
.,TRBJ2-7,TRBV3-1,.,CASSQEIVEGTPNSYEQYF,TGTGCCAGCAGCCAAGAAATTGTAGAGGGCACCCCAAACTCCTACGAGCAGTACTTC